This TCR beta chain was identified during a study of T cell repertoires in cytomegalovirus infection. Notes on this clonotype: At one boundary the junction diverges from the germline segment, which might be a read error.

TCRdb called the reads again in MiXCR, with one record for every CDR3 protein. The sample consists of 250,000 or so distinct CDR3 sequences, about 17% of them appearing once. This CDR3 comprises 16 residues. Germline loops: CDR1 SGHVT, CDR2 SQSDAQ. The V gene is TRBV7-4, the J gene TRBJ2-1, with TRBD1 as a possible D gene (5 bases). Sequencing used CD8+ T cells from PBMCs. This receptor was taken from a human donor in good health (CMV status not recorded). Some clones in this sample may be carry-over from other donors' samples. CDR3 region: CASSLQGYRSYNVQFF. The CDR3 nucleotides read TGTGCCAGCAGCTTACAGGGTTACCGCTCCTACAATGTGCAGTTCTTC. The entire variable domain, with the rest obtained from reference TRBV7-4 and TRBJ2-1, is as follows: GAGVSQSPRYKVAKRGRDVALRCDSISGHVTLYWYRQTLGQGSEVLTYSQSDAQRDKSGRPSGRFSAERPERSVSTLKIQRTEQGDSAVYLCASSLQGYRSYNVQFFGPGTRLTVL.